This TCR beta chain was sequenced during a study of post-analysis software for immune sequencing data. Overall study context: The study covered relapsing-remitting, secondary progressive and progressive-relapsing courses of multiple sclerosis.

As regards this clonotype: The antigen remains undetermined.

Germline trimming cut 3 bases from V and 2 bases from J; bases unmatched to any gene: 5. The CDR3 runs to 15 residues. Findings and limits, study-wide: Compared with controls, patients had more of roughly five TRBV segments, including TRBV5-6, TRBV5-1 and TRBV20-1. A significant reduction in normalized Chao1 diversity was observed in multiple sclerosis patients versus controls.

Unique molecular identifiers were carried by the TCR beta cDNA libraries. A population of 1 to 10 million T cells gave rise to 450,000 to 500,000 cDNA molecules. TCRdb reprocessed the PCR reads with MiXCR, giving one entry per CDR3 protein. This table has hundreds of thousands of distinct CDR3 sequences, 59% appearing once. V and J are TRBV12-3 or TRBV12-4 and TRBJ2-3; 7 nucleotides agree with TRBD2. The receptor's source is a girl aged 2 to 10 with multiple sclerosis. The sequencing input was blood. The CDR3 region is CASSFPSGFTDTQYF. CDR3 nucleotides: TGTGCCAGCAGTTTCCCTAGCGGATTCACAGATACGCAGTATTTT.